This TCR beta chain was found in a study of tumor-infiltrating lymphocytes in primary liver carcinoma. Study-level results: Only about 7.5-24% of top clones showed up in all five tumor regions.

Each 20-30 mg portion of unsorted bulk tissue served as the source for co-extraction of RNA and DNA. This CDR3 is built from 12 residues. Germline V gives CDR1 SGHDT, CDR2 YYEEEE. This clonotype was detected once. Its antigen remains unknown. At one boundary the junction diverges from the germline segment, which might be a read error. TCR beta cDNA was prepared out of approximately 470 ng total RNA by means of a constant-region primer. Employing slightly modified ARM-PCR, three nested multiplex PCR rounds were run, and these gave rise to the TCR beta libraries. Researchers ran the first two PCR rounds for approximately 10 cycles each with TRBV1-TRBV30 forward primers and a C-beta reverse primer. From the multiplex PCR reads, TCRdb called clonotypes with MiXCR, one entry per CDR3 protein. The data contain roughly 190,000 distinct CDR3 sequences, just under 85% of them seen just once; the ten biggest clones take up about a sixth.

The chain employs TRBV5-6 and TRBJ2-4; D unclear. What was sequenced was tumor tissue from primary liver carcinoma. This receptor was identified in a man aged 35-49 years with primary liver carcinoma and hepatitis B virus infection. DNA of the CDR3: TGTACCAGCAGATGGTCGACCGGGCCTCAATACTTC. Its translation: CTSRWSTGPQYF.